The 29 T cell receptor beta chains below all came from one sample that was sequenced in a study of T-cell memory formation after mild COVID-19. TCRdb re-analysed the 5' RACE reads in MiXCR, keeping a single row per CDR3 protein. The data contain 250,000 to 400,000 distinct CDR3 sequences, roughly an eighth of them singletons. Sequencing used PBMCs or a T cell subset sorted from them (not recorded which). Receptor source: a man aged 18 to 35 who had mild COVID-19 (a few samples of this study predate the infection). Cell type and time point are not known.

CDR3 nucleotide sequence: TGCGCCAGCAGCTGGCTACCCGCTGCCACTGAAGCTTTCTTT. This translates into CASSWLPAATEAFF. This rearrangement joins TRBV5-1 to TRBJ1-1; no firm D call. The germline V gene encodes CDR1 SGHRS and CDR2 YFSETQ. Trimming removed 3 bases at V and 4 bases at J, with 13 bases between. This CDR3 region has 14 residues.

This clonotype was recorded a few times. The chain recombines TRBV6-2 or TRBV6-3 with TRBJ2-6; D unresolved. Germline CDR1 reads MNHEY; CDR2 reads SVGEGT. This CDR3 spans 15 amino acids. V shed 1 base and J shed 2 bases, with 6 bases lying between them. The DNA for the CDR3 is TGTGCCAGCAGTTACTGGGCTGCTGGGGCCAACGTCCTGACTTTC. It is translated as CASSYWAAGANVLTF.

This clonotype has more than one count but fewer than ten. This chain uses TRBV7-9 with TRBJ2-5; D unresolved. The CDR3 runs 15 residues. V was cut by 1 base and J by 2 bases, with 11 bases left in between. Germline V gene sequence: CDR1 SEHNR, CDR2 FQNEAQ (reference sequence). This chain's CDR3 is CASSLVTSVQETQYF. CDR3 coding DNA: TGTGCCAGCAGCTTAGTTACTTCAGTACAAGAGACCCAGTACTTC.

V gene TRBV18 combines with J gene TRBJ2-5, with D tentatively TRBD1 (5 bases). The germline V and J ends were trimmed by 1 base and 4 bases, with 13 bases remaining between them. Germline CDR1 and CDR2: KGHSH and LQKENI. The CDR3 length is 15 residues. The CDR3: CASSPRADSSETQYF. The CDR3 coding sequence is TGTGCCAGCTCACCACGGGCAGACAGTTCAGAGACCCAGTACTTC. The full variable domain, completed using reference TRBV18 and TRBJ2-5, is NAGVMQNPRHLVRRRGQEARLRCSPMKGHSHVYWYRQLPEEGLKFMVYLQKENIIDESGMPKERFSAEFPKEGPSILRIQQVVRGDSAAYFCASSPRADSSETQYFGPGTRLLVL.

This clonotype came up a few times. The V call is TRBV5-1, the J call TRBJ1-3, with D perhaps matching TRBD1 (5 bases). The germline V gene has CDR1 SGHRS and CDR2 YFSETQ. The CDR3 contains 13 residues. Trimming pared 6 bases from V and 0 bases from J, leaving 7 bases between. The chain's CDR3 is CASTDSSGNTIYF. DNA for the CDR3: TGCGCCAGCACTGACAGCTCTGGAAACACCATATATTTT.

The chain has TRBV19 and TRBJ1-1; no firm D call. The V end was cut by 2 bases, the J end by 3 bases, with 7 bases between. Germline values: CDR1 LNHDA, CDR2 SQIVND (reference sequence). The CDR3 runs to 13 residues. The CDR3 reads CASSILEDTEAFF. CDR3 coding DNA: TGTGCCAGTAGTATACTTGAAGACACTGAAGCTTTCTTT.

The table lists this clonotype with many counts. The V gene is TRBV24-1, the J gene TRBJ2-1; D is ambiguous. This CDR3 comprises 15 residues. Germline assignment: CDR1 KGHDR and CDR2 SFDVKD. V lost 2 bases and J 5 bases, leaving 12 bases between the germline ends. This CDR3 reads CATSDYGSANNEQFF. The CDR3 DNA is TGTGCCACCAGTGATTATGGCTCAGCTAACAATGAGCAGTTCTTC.

This clonotype was seen a few times. V and J are TRBV10-3 and TRBJ2-7; TRBD1 matches 7 bases. The CDR3 covers 14 residues. V dropped 4 bases and J dropped 1; count of bases not matched to a gene: 4. Germline loops: CDR1 ENHRY, CDR2 SYGVKD. The CDR3 DNA reads TGTGCCATCAGTGGGGGGACAGAGTCCTACGAGCAGTACTTC. Translation gives CAISGGTESYEQYF.

This clonotype was counted between two and nine times. The chain has TRBV27 and TRBJ2-2; the match to TRBD1 covers 8 bases. With 8 bases clipped from V and 5 bases from J, the junction kept 16 bases outside the gene matches. This CDR3 region has 17 residues. CDR1 MNHEY and CDR2 SMNVEV come from the germline V gene (reference sequence). The CDR3 DNA sequence: TGTGCCAGCCTCCGGAGGACCGGGACAGGTTTGACCGGGGAGCTGTTTTTT. It encodes CASLRRTGTGLTGELFF.

This chain links TRBV7-9 with TRBJ2-2; D is perhaps TRBD1 or TRBD2 (5 bases each). There are 15 residues in the CDR3. The germline V and J ends were trimmed by 2 bases and 4 bases, with 11 bases remaining between them. Per the germline V gene, CDR1 is SEHNR and CDR2 is FQNEAQ (reference sequence). The CDR3: CASSLRRESTGELFF. Here the CDR3 DNA reads TGTGCCAGCAGCTTACGCAGGGAGTCCACCGGGGAGCTGTTTTTT.

This clonotype was recorded a few times. V is TRBV7-9 and J is TRBJ2-5, with 11 bases that match TRBD2. With 5 bases clipped from V and 2 bases from J, the junction kept 7 bases outside the gene matches. This CDR3 spans 16 amino acids. Per germline, CDR1 SEHNR and CDR2 FQNEAQ (reference sequence). The CDR3 coding sequence is TGTGCCAGCAGCGATCGACTAGCGGGGCTTCAAGAGACCCAGTACTTC. Translating it yields CASSDRLAGLQETQYF.

The table lists this clonotype with a few counts. The chain couples TRBV19 to TRBJ1-5; D ambiguous. The germline V and J ends were trimmed by 3 bases and 1 base, with 10 bases remaining between them. Germline CDR1 reads LNHDA; CDR2 reads SQIVND (reference sequence). This CDR3 has 15 amino acids. The CDR3 DNA is TGTGCCAGTAGTATCTCCAGGCTAAGCAATCAGCCCCAGCATTTT. Its translation is CASSISRLSNQPQHF.

The CDR3 here is CASSYREVGEQYF. DNA for the CDR3: TGTGCCAGCAGCTACAGGGAAGTGGGCGAGCAGTACTTC. This chain links TRBV21-1 with TRBJ2-7; the table's D call of TRBD1 was not tested on the DNA. TRBV21-1 is an annotated pseudogene. The CDR3 has 13 residues.

This clonotype was detected only a few times. This sequence joins TRBV28 and TRBJ2-1; tentatively, D is TRBD1 (6 bases). The germline CDR1 and CDR2 sequences are MDHEN and SYDVKM. V shed 4 bases and J shed 5 bases, with 9 bases lying between them. This CDR3 contains 13 residues. The CDR3: CASSSGQNNEQFF. The CDR3 nucleotides are TGTGCCAGCAGTTCCGGACAGAACAATGAGCAGTTCTTC.

V is TRBV11-3 and J is TRBJ2-2; 8 bases map to TRBD1. Germline CDR1 is SGHNT and CDR2 is YENEEA. There are 16 residues in the CDR3. V lost 0 bases to trimming and J lost 4 bases; unmatched junction nucleotides: 4. The CDR3: CASSLEGTGFTGELFF. Written as DNA, the CDR3 is TGTGCCAGCAGCTTAGAAGGGACAGGATTCACCGGGGAGCTGTTTTTT.

The CDR3 reads CASSLTGVLGYTF. The CDR3 DNA sequence: TGCGCCAGCAGCCTGACAGGGGTCTTGGGCTACACCTTC. This chain connects TRBV5-1 to TRBJ1-2, with 8 bases lining up with TRBD1. Germline CDR1 reads SGHRS; CDR2 reads YFSETQ. Germline trimming cut 4 bases from V and 8 bases from J; bases unmatched to any gene: 7. The CDR3 extends over 13 amino acids. The variable domain in full, with the rest retrieved from reference TRBV5-1 and TRBJ1-2, is KAGVTQTPRYLIKTRGQQVTLSCSPISGHRSVSWYQQTPGQGLQFLFEYFSETQRNKGNFPGRFSGRQFSNSRSEMNVSTLELGDSALYLCASSLTGVLGYTFGSGTRLTVV.

The V gene is TRBV7-2, the J gene TRBJ2-2; 9 bases agree with TRBD2. Trimming removed 1 base from V and 2 bases from J; junction bases left unmatched: 14. The V gene's germline CDR1 is SGHTA and CDR2 FQGNSA. The CDR3 sequence is 20 residues long. CDR3 sequence: CASSLVRPQASGANTGELFF. DNA of the CDR3: TGTGCCAGCAGCTTAGTTCGGCCCCAAGCTAGCGGGGCAAACACCGGGGAGCTGTTTTTT.

This chain connects TRBV2 to TRBJ2-7; the D gene could be TRBD1 or TRBD2 (5 bases each). CDR1 SNHLY and CDR2 FYNNEI come from the germline V gene. Trimming stripped 8 bases from V and 2 bases from J, with 19 bases between. This CDR3 is built from 15 residues. CDR3: CASGHGDPNPYEQYF. CDR3 sequence (DNA): TGTGCCAGCGGCCACGGGGACCCTAACCCCTACGAGCAGTACTTC.

This clonotype was seen ten or more times. This chain connects TRBV5-1 to TRBJ2-7; D unclear. CDR3 size: 15 residues. V was trimmed by 3 bases and J by 5 bases, leaving 18 bases between them. Germline values: CDR1 SGHRS, CDR2 YFSETQ. CDR3 sequence reads: CASSSQLSPPHEQYF. For the CDR3, the DNA is TGCGCCAGCAGCTCCCAACTTTCCCCCCCCCACGAGCAGTACTTC. The variable domain in full, with the rest retrieved from reference TRBV5-1 and TRBJ2-7, is KAGVTQTPRYLIKTRGQQVTLSCSPISGHRSVSWYQQTPGQGLQFLFEYFSETQRNKGNFPGRFSGRQFSNSRSEMNVSTLELGDSALYLCASSSQLSPPHEQYFGPGTRLTVT.

The chain is built from TRBV10-3 and TRBJ2-2; D remains unclear. The V and J ends lost 9 bases and 4 bases respectively, with 15 bases between them. Germline values: CDR1 ENHRY, CDR2 SYGVKD. This CDR3 is built from 14 residues. This chain's CDR3 is CAITSSPGTGELFF. In DNA, the CDR3 is TGTGCCATTACATCCTCCCCGGGCACCGGGGAGCTGTTTTTT.

The chain links TRBV9 to TRBJ2-1; D is unclear. V was pared by 3 bases and J by 9 bases, with 13 bases between. CDR3 size: 13 residues. Per germline, CDR1 SGDLS and CDR2 YYNGEE. This chain's CDR3 is CASSGNFGGEQFF. The CDR3 DNA follows: TGTGCCAGCAGCGGAAACTTTGGCGGTGAGCAGTTCTTC.

Only a few counts were recorded for this clonotype. V and J are TRBV18 and TRBJ2-1; D remains unclear. V was clipped by 4 bases and J by 1 base, with 11 bases between them. This CDR3 is built from 15 residues. The germline V gene has CDR1 KGHSH and CDR2 LQKENI. This chain's CDR3 is CASSRTTGSYNEQFF. CDR3 coding DNA: TGTGCCAGCTCACGCACCACGGGTTCCTACAATGAGCAGTTCTTC.

A few counts support this clonotype. V and J are TRBV12-3 or TRBV12-4 and TRBJ2-3, with TRBD2 as a possible D gene (6 bases). This CDR3 is 18 amino acids long. V lost 7 bases, J lost 2 bases, and 25 bases lay in between. The CDR3 here is CASIPLSGSSGITDTQYF. Written as DNA, the CDR3 is TGTGCCAGCATCCCTCTTTCCGGGAGTAGCGGTATCACAGATACGCAGTATTTT.

V gene TRBV6-5 combines with J gene TRBJ2-7; D tentatively fits TRBD1 or TRBD2 (6 bases each). Per the germline V gene, CDR1 is MNHEY and CDR2 is SVGAGI. With 5 bases removed from V and 7 bases from J, the gap between germline ends came to 12 bases. This CDR3 region has 12 residues. In DNA, the CDR3 is TGTGCCAGCAGTCTCGGGGGCAGAGAGCAGTACTTC. Encoded protein: CASSLGGREQYF.

V and J are TRBV30 and TRBJ2-5, with 7 bases fitting TRBD1. Germline V gives CDR1 GTSNPN, CDR2 SVGIG (reference sequence). CDR3 length: 12 residues. Trimming cost V 3 bases and J 5 bases; bases outside gene matches: 3. The CDR3 DNA follows: TGTGCCTGGAGCGAACAGGGGGAGACCCAGTACTTC. It translates to CAWSEQGETQYF.

This clonotype showed up just a few times. The V gene is TRBV7-9, the J gene TRBJ2-2; D remains unclear. Germline V gene data show CDR1 as SEHNR and CDR2 as FQNEAQ (reference sequence). The germline V and J ends were trimmed by 8 bases and 1 base, with 14 bases remaining between them. The CDR3 extends over 15 amino acids. Written as DNA, the CDR3 is TGTGCCAGCGGCGCTTTTCGACAGAACACCGGGGAGCTGTTTTTT. It yields the protein CASGAFRQNTGELFF. The full variable domain, rest sourced from reference TRBV7-9 and TRBJ2-2, is DTGVSQNPRHKITKRGQNVTFRCDPISEHNRLYWYRQTLGQGPEFLTYFQNEAQLEKSRLLSDRFSAERPKGSFSTLEIQRTEQGDSAMYLCASGAFRQNTGELFFGEGSRLTVL.

This clonotype was recorded a few times. This chain connects TRBV18 to TRBJ1-1; D not certain. V was pared by 5 bases and J by 5 bases, with 12 bases between. The CDR3 spans 13 residues. The germline CDR1 and CDR2 sequences are KGHSH and LQKENI. Here the CDR3 DNA reads TGTGCCAGCTCAACCGGCGGGGAAACTGAAGCTTTCTTT. Translating it yields CASSTGGETEAFF.

This clonotype was picked up one time. The chain has TRBV7-9 and TRBJ1-4, with 7 positions matching TRBD1. Germline assignment: CDR1 SEHNR and CDR2 FQNEAQ (reference sequence). J was trimmed by 6 bases and V by 5 bases; bases with no gene match: 12. The CDR3 covers 16 residues. CDR3: CASSVTGFRVDEKLFF. CDR3 nucleotide sequence: TGTGCCAGCAGCGTGACAGGGTTTCGGGTGGATGAAAAACTGTTTTTT.

The table lists this clonotype with a few counts. The chain recombines TRBV7-6 with TRBJ2-3, with D perhaps given as TRBD1 or TRBD2 (6 bases each). This CDR3 has 15 residues. V gave up 2 bases and J gave up 5 bases, with 14 bases separating them. Looked up from germline, CDR1 is SGHVS and CDR2 is FNYEAQ. The CDR3 DNA is TGTGCCAGCAGCTTAACGGGGGCCGGGAAAGATACGCAGTATTTT. Translating it yields CASSLTGAGKDTQYF.